This entry concerns a single TCR beta chain. What it binds is not known. The sample comes from a study of shared clonotypes between healthy human individuals. Using about 220 ng DNA, 30,000 to 35,000 T cell genomes, the sorted-subset replicate PCRs were run. Some clones are missing from TCRdb's copy, which holds only in-frame ones; the method was immunoSEQ multiplex PCR. The sample has hundreds of thousands of clones, more than 95% seen once. The CDR3 has 14 residues. The germline V gene encodes CDR1 ENHRY and CDR2 SYGVKD. V was pared by 10 bases and J by 5 bases, with 10 bases of the junction left unmatched. Study conclusions and caveats: Clonotype sharing among donors likely depends on sequencing depth. What naive subsets generally showed was a larger estimated richness than memory subsets showed.

The sample taken for sequencing was naive CD4+ T cells sorted from blood. Sample subset: CD45RA+ positively selected. The chain links TRBV10-3 to TRBJ2-5; 10 nucleotides match TRBD2. The sequence came from a woman aged 25 to 39 in good health. CDR3 sequence reads: CATYAGLATETQYF. As DNA, the CDR3 is TGTGCCACCTATGCGGGACTAGCGACGGAGACCCAGTACTTC.